These 11 T cell receptor beta chains were all obtained from the same sample, sequenced in a study of cytomegalovirus exposure and HLA in healthy donors. It was with 60 Vbeta and 13 Jbeta primers that the PCR ran. Sequencing used immunoSEQ multiplex PCR; TCRdb keeps in-frame clones, though not all of them. The sample has around 160,000 clones, 65% to 85% seen once; the top ten hold less than 8%. Sequencing input: PBMCs. These TCRs come from a woman in her 40s in good health and CMV-seropositive.

The V call is TRBV18, the J call TRBJ2-7, with TRBD1 identical over 9 bases. This CDR3 is built from 20 residues. Germline V CDR1 and CDR2: KGHSH, LQKENI. V lost 1 base, J lost 0 bases, and 16 bases stayed unmatched. For the CDR3, the DNA is TGTGCCAGCTCACCACTGATGGTTGGTTTGGGACAGGGTTTCTCCTACGAGCAGTACTTC. This encodes CASSPLMVGLGQGFSYEQYF.

The chain employs TRBV10-3 and TRBJ1-2; no firm D call. The CDR3 sequence is 13 residues long. Germline V gene data show CDR1 as ENHRY and CDR2 as SYGVKD. Between the trimmed V and J ends, which lost 7 bases and 8 bases, there was a span of 17 bases. CDR3 amino acids: CAIKEPLTEGYTF. DNA of the CDR3: TGTGCCATCAAGGAGCCTCTAACGGAAGGCTACACCTTC.

Only a few counts were recorded for this clone. The chain uses TRBV18 and TRBJ2-7; 7 bases are a match to TRBD1. The junction had 5 bases not matched to a gene; V was cut back by 6 bases and J by 3 bases. This CDR3 spans 13 amino acids. Germline CDR1 KGHSH, CDR2 LQKENI. The chain's CDR3 is CASSRDSFYEQYF. The CDR3 region has the DNA TGTGCCAGCTCCAGGGACAGCTTCTACGAGCAGTACTTC.

The table lists this clone with a few counts. J is TRBJ1-2 and V is TRBV6-6; the D gene is possibly TRBD1 (5 bases). Trimming removed 4 bases at V and 7 bases at J, with 16 bases between. CDR1 is MNHNY and CDR2 is SVGAGI in the germline V gene (reference sequence). The CDR3 loop spans 14 amino acids. The CDR3 spells CASSLGEVVRGYTF. Here the CDR3 DNA reads TGTGCCAGCAGTTTAGGGGAAGTAGTGCGTGGCTACACCTTC.

V usage is TRBV5-5 and J usage is TRBJ2-7; D is undetermined. CDR1 SGHKS and CDR2 YYEKEE come from the germline V gene (reference sequence). This CDR3 spans 15 amino acids. The V and J ends lost 0 bases and 3 bases respectively, with 13 bases between them. Written as DNA, the CDR3 is TGTGCCAGCAGCTTGGCGTCAGGCGAAATCTACGAGCAGTACTTC. Translation: CASSLASGEIYEQYF.

This chain joins TRBV4-2 and TRBJ1-5, with 8 positions matching TRBD1. The CDR3 is 17 amino acids. V shed 0 bases and J 1 base; nucleotides not matched to a gene: 5. Germline V lookup: CDR1 LGHNA, CDR2 YNFKEQ. Here the CDR3 DNA reads TGTGCCAGCAGCCAAGACTCAGGGGGCGGGAGCAATCAGCCCCAGCATTTT. Its protein product is CASSQDSGGGSNQPQHF.

The CDR3: CASSFALAGTDTQYF. As DNA, the CDR3 is TGTGCCAGCAGCTTTGCACTAGCCGGCACAGATACGCAGTATTTT. V is TRBV7-9 and J is TRBJ2-3; D is possibly TRBD2 (6 bases). Germline CDR1 SEHNR, CDR2 FQNEAQ (reference sequence). The CDR3 runs to 15 residues. Trimming removed 3 bases from V and 1 base from J, with 11 bases in between.

Only a few counts were recorded for this clone. The CDR3 nucleotides read TGTGCCTGGAGTAAAGGTTCGCGGGGAGGCTACACCTTC. This encodes CAWSKGSRGGYTF. J is TRBJ1-2 and V is TRBV30; D ambiguous. Trimming left V 2 bases short and J 8 bases short, with 15 bases between. The CDR3 consists of 13 residues. Germline CDR1 GTSNPN, CDR2 SVGIG (reference sequence).

About this clone: The sample holds other DNA sequences that translate to the same CDR3. This sequence joins TRBV10-1 and TRBJ2-7; TRBD2 is a possible D gene (6 bases). This CDR3 has 16 residues. CDR1 is WNHNN, CDR2 SYGVQD, per germline (reference sequence). V dropped 0 bases and J dropped 7 bases, with 19 bases sitting between them. CDR3 protein: CASSESLAQYGGEQYF. CDR3 bases: TGCGCCAGCAGTGAGTCGCTAGCACAATACGGGGGTGAGCAGTACTTC.

The chain uses TRBV2 and TRBJ2-2; D is perhaps TRBD1 (6 bases). The CDR3 is made up of 15 amino acids. Germline values: CDR1 SNHLY, CDR2 FYNNEI. The V end lost 6 bases, the J end lost 7 bases, and 18 bases lay between the germline ends. The CDR3 here is CASSQGQTLGGELFF. The CDR3 DNA sequence: TGTGCCAGCAGCCAAGGACAGACCTTGGGCGGGGAGCTGTTTTTT.

The rearrangement joins TRBV5-1 to TRBJ1-1, with 9 nucleotides matching TRBD1. With 2 bases clipped from V and 4 bases from J, the junction kept 3 bases outside the gene matches. The CDR3 runs to 14 residues. Germline loops: CDR1 SGHRS, CDR2 YFSETQ. The CDR3 loop reads CASSLQTGGTEAFF. Here the CDR3 DNA reads TGCGCCAGCAGCTTACAGACAGGGGGCACTGAAGCTTTCTTT.